The clone carrying this T cell receptor (beta chain) was picked up a small number of times. The antigen remains undetermined. The source of the sample is a study of quantifying T cell responses using KT2 cells. About the study: RNA was reverse transcribed with TCR alpha and beta constant-region primers.

A range of KT2-to-PBMC ratios was made using fixed PBMC numbers. The CDR3 is 16 amino acids. The V segment lost 5 bases and the J segment 4 bases; nucleotides outside the gene matches: 8. A single-stranded UMI oligo with SP2 sequence was ligated to cDNA 3' ends. The first PCR ran 3 to 5 cycles with an equimolar RC1.1 and RC1.2 beta primer mix. From the second PCR onward, TCR alpha and beta chains were processed separately. TCRdb reprocessed the UMI-ligation and nested PCR reads with MiXCR, giving one entry per CDR3 protein. The repertoire holds approximately 46,000 distinct CDR3 sequences, with roughly 10% as singletons. Study results and limitations: At about one KT2 cell per 100,000 PBMC, KT2 sequences were still detected. The number of KT2 alpha and beta sequences was a linear function of input KT2 cells.

The source is a human donor. The chain employs TRBV12-3 or TRBV12-4 and TRBJ2-5; 12 nucleotides line up with TRBD2. The sequenced sample consisted of PBMCs spiked with cells of the T cell clone KT2. The CDR3 loop is CASSRGLAGRLETQYF. CDR3 nucleotides: TGTGCCAGCAGTAGAGGACTAGCGGGAAGGCTAGAGACCCAGTACTTC.